The source of this TCR beta chain is a study of blood T cells in healthy people across ages. A note on this clonotype: Its antigen remains unknown.

Using a J-beta primer mix together with a sample-barcoded 5' primer, a second PCR was run for 7 to 11 cycles. The yield of each sample was at least 3 million CDR3-containing paired-end reads. In TCRdb, the 5' RACE reads were re-called with MiXCR into one record per CDR3 protein. In the table there are 2 million or so distinct CDR3 sequences, around 50% of which are singletons. Broader study findings: Long-lived donors exceeded aged donors in naive CD4+ cells and diversity.

Germline-derived CDR1 and CDR2 are MNHEY and SVGEGT. CDR3 size: 14 residues. The V gene lost 0 bases and the J gene lost 1 base, with 6 bases spanning the gap. Sequences were obtained from blood. The J gene is TRBJ1-2, the V gene TRBV6-2 or TRBV6-3; D unclear. The TCR sequence derives from a woman between 35 and 50 years old in good health. The CDR3 DNA reads TGTGCCAGCAGTTACTCGGACTTTAACTATGGCTACACCTTC. It is translated as CASSYSDFNYGYTF.